This TCR beta chain was captured by sequencing in a study of shared clonotypes between healthy human individuals. Overall study context: A couple of women and a few men aged 18 to 49 made up the donors. CD4 naive cells filled three plates per donor, CD4 memory three, CD8 naive two and CD8 memory one. Study-wide results and caveats: How much donors shared clonotypes was expected to be affected by sequencing depth.

This CDR3 has 14 amino acids. Trimming cost V 6 bases and J 4 bases; bases outside gene matches: 8. The germline V gene encodes CDR1 MNHEY and CDR2 SVGAGI. On this clone itself: Its antigen is not identified.

Into CD45RA+ naive and CD45RA-negative memory subsets, the CD4+ cells were split. The table came from immunoSEQ multiplex PCR; TCRdb's copy has only in-frame clones and leaves some out. The sample records 1.6 million or so clones, more than 95% being singletons. What was sequenced was naive CD4+ T cells sorted from blood. Subset of the sample: CD45RA+ positively selected. This clonotype originated in a man aged 25-45 years in good health. This chain uses TRBV6-5 with TRBJ1-2, with TRBD1 identical over 7 bases. The CDR3 coding sequence is TGTGCCAGCAGGGATGATGACAGGGCCTATGGCTACACCTTC. Residues: CASRDDDRAYGYTF.